This entry lists 14 T cell receptor beta chains sequenced from one sample in a study of regulatory T cells in long-lasting Graves disease. Researchers made TCR beta libraries by using iRepertoire HTBI primers and running Arm-PCR on CDR3 regions. TCRdb re-called the multiplex PCR reads through MiXCR, storing one row per CDR3 protein. The sample includes roughly 440,000 distinct CDR3 sequences, about 16% seen only once; the top ten take 23%. Time point: newly diagnosed GD, antithyroid drugs for less than 3 months. The TCR library used RNA extracted from PBMCs. This same sample was also taken into another study, of T cells in Graves' hyperthyroidism and ophthalmopathy.

The sample was peripheral blood mononuclear cells (PBMCs), taken at new diagnosis, from a patient treated with antithyroid drugs. The receptors were sampled from a woman aged 18-29 years with Graves disease.

CDR3 in amino acids: CSVDTRLASTDTQYF. As DNA, the CDR3 is TGCAGCGTGGATACTAGACTAGCTAGCACAGATACGCAGTATTTT. The rearrangement links TRBV29-1 to TRBJ2-3; 7 nucleotides match TRBD2. In germline, CDR1 is SQVTM, CDR2 ANQGSEA. This CDR3 region has 15 residues. Trimming took 6 bases from V and 0 from J; bases not matched to a gene: 9.

This clonotype appeared a few times. The chain has TRBV2 and TRBJ2-7; 7 positions match TRBD2. Germline V gene data show CDR1 as SNHLY and CDR2 as FYNNEI. CDR3 length equals 13 residues. Trimming took 11 bases from V and 8 from J; bases not matched to a gene: 15. The CDR3 here is CAGDLADRGKQYF. In DNA form, the CDR3 reads TGTGCCGGAGACCTAGCGGACCGCGGGAAGCAGTACTTC. The full variable domain, rest sourced from reference TRBV2 and TRBJ2-7, is EPEVTQTPSHQVTQMGQEVILRCVPISNHLYFYWYRQILGQKVEFLVSFYNNEISEKSEIFDDQFSVERPDGSNFTLKIRSTKLEDSAMYFCAGDLADRGKQYFGPGTRLTVT.

This clonotype was detected a few times. This sequence joins TRBV24-1 and TRBJ2-1; 7 bases match TRBD1. The CDR3 consists of 14 residues. Trimming removed 7 bases from V and 8 bases from J; junction bases left unmatched: 10. Germline CDR1 reads KGHDR; CDR2 reads SFDVKD. CDR3 sequence (DNA): TGTGCCACCAGGGACACCCGACAGGGCGATGAGCAGTTCTTC. Protein: CATRDTRQGDEQFF.

The chain recombines TRBV5-1 with TRBJ2-7; 7 bases are a match to TRBD1. The V gene's germline CDR1 is SGHRS and CDR2 YFSETQ. Trimming removed 2 bases from V and 12 bases from J; junction bases left unmatched: 14. CDR3 size: 14 residues. CDR3 nucleotide sequence: TGCGCCAGCAGCTTACAGGGGATTACGGAAGCCTCGTACTTC. This sequence encodes CASSLQGITEASYF.

The V call is TRBV4-1, the J call TRBJ2-3; maybe TRBD2 (5 bases). CDR1 and CDR2 (germline): MGHRA, YSYEKL. The CDR3 is 19 amino acids. V lost 4 bases and J lost 0, with 23 bases in between. The DNA of the CDR3 is TGCGCCAGCAGCCTAAGATCGGGAACTACGACACCTAGCACAGATACGCAGTATTTT. This translates into CASSLRSGTTTPSTDTQYF.

This clonotype was observed at least ten times. V and J are TRBV7-9 and TRBJ2-3; 7 bases agree with TRBD2. There are 15 residues in the CDR3. The germline V gene has CDR1 SEHNR and CDR2 FQNEAQ (reference sequence). V was clipped by 0 bases and J by 4 bases; unmatched bases: 4. The CDR3 DNA sequence: TGTGCCAGCAGCTTAGCGGGAGGGCTGTCAGATACGCAGTATTTT. Protein sequence: CASSLAGGLSDTQYF. Full variable domain (remainder filled in from reference TRBV7-9 and TRBJ2-3): DTGVSQNPRHKITKRGQNVTFRCDPISEHNRLYWYRQTLGQGPEFLTYFQNEAQLEKSRLLSDRFSAERPKGSFSTLEIQRTEQGDSAMYLCASSLAGGLSDTQYFGPGTRLTVL.

This clonotype has ten or more counts. The rearrangement uses TRBV2 and TRBJ1-1; 12 bases line up with TRBD1. This CDR3 has 13 residues. The V gene's germline CDR1 is SNHLY and CDR2 FYNNEI. V lost 6 bases, J lost 8 bases, and 4 bases stayed unmatched. The CDR3 coding sequence is TGTGCCAGCAGCCGGGACAGGGGGCAAGAAGCTTTCTTT. Its protein is CASSRDRGQEAFF.

In its sample, this clonotype was seen many times. The genes are TRBV4-1 and TRBJ2-1; D is undetermined. The CDR3 consists of 16 residues. V lost 0 bases, J lost 2 bases, and 11 bases lay in between. Germline lookup yields CDR1 MGHRA and CDR2 YSYEKL. The CDR3 nucleotides read TGCGCCAGCAGCCAAGAACCCTCCACGCCCTACAATGAGCAGTTCTTC. Its protein product is CASSQEPSTPYNEQFF.

At least ten counts were recorded for this clonotype. The chain is built from TRBV28 and TRBJ2-1, with 7 positions matching TRBD1. V shed 3 bases and J 0 bases; nucleotides not matched to a gene: 2. The CDR3 totals 15 residues. CDR1 is MDHEN and CDR2 is SYDVKM in the germline V gene. The CDR3 sequence is CASSFEGASYNEQFF. The DNA of the CDR3 is TGTGCCAGCAGTTTCGAGGGGGCCTCCTACAATGAGCAGTTCTTC.

A few counts support this clonotype. The chain has TRBV15 and TRBJ1-5; TRBD1 aligns across 12 bases. CDR1 and CDR2 (germline): LNHNV, YYDKDF (reference sequence). V shed 2 bases, J shed 2 bases, and the junction held 7 bases outside the gene matches. The CDR3 covers 18 residues. CDR3 sequence (DNA): TGTGCCACCAGCAGATCCGGGACAGGGGGCTTGGGCAATCAGCCCCAGCATTTT. Translation gives CATSRSGTGGLGNQPQHF.

With respect to this clonotype: In this CDR3 the conserved last residue, phenylalanine or tryptophan, is missing, so a read error is likely. This chain links TRBV10-1 with TRBJ2-1, with 13 nucleotides matching TRBD2. J gave up 7 bases and V 5 bases, and 8 bases lay outside the gene matches. This CDR3 has 16 residues. Per germline, CDR1 WNHNN and CDR2 SYGVQD (reference sequence). CDR3 in amino acids: CASSRLAGGDPNEQFL. The DNA of the CDR3 is TGCGCCAGCAGTAGACTAGCGGGAGGCGACCCGAATGAGCAGTTCCTC.

The chain links TRBV10-3 to TRBJ1-2; D not certain. The CDR3 is 14 residues long. CDR1 ENHRY and CDR2 SYGVKD come from the germline V gene. V was pared by 3 bases and J by 4 bases, with 12 bases between. The CDR3 loop is CAISDSGVSYGYTF. DNA for the CDR3: TGTGCCATCAGTGATTCTGGGGTTAGCTATGGCTACACCTTC.

Worth noting for this clonotype: This sequence may be a read error, since a much larger clone differs from it by one base. The chain carries TRBV20-1 and TRBJ2-7; 7 bases match TRBD2. The CDR3 covers 13 residues. Germline assignment: CDR1 DFQATT and CDR2 SNEGSKA (reference sequence). The CDR3 DNA sequence: TGCAGTGCTAGACAACTAGCGACGGGAGAGCGGTACTTC. Translation: CSARQLATGERYF.

The chain has TRBV7-6 and TRBJ1-6; no clear D. Germline values: CDR1 SGHVS, CDR2 FNYEAQ. Between the trimmed V and J ends, which lost 5 bases and 7 bases, there was a span of 12 bases. The CDR3 consists of 14 residues. CDR3 in DNA: TGTGCCAGCAGCGCCCGCCGGGGAAATTCACCCCTCCACTTT. The encoded protein is CASSARRGNSPLHF.